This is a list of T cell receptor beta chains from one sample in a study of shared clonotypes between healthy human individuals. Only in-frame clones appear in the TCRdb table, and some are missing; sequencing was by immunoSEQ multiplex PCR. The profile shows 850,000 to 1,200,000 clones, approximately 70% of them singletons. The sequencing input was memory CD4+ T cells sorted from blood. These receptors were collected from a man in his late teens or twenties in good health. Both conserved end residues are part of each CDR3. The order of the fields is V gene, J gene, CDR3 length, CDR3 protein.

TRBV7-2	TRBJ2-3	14	CASSLAGGIDTQYF
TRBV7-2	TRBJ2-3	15	CASSLDGRDTDTQYF
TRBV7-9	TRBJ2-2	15	CASSLGDTLTGELFF
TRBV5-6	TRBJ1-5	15	CASSLGDRENQPQHF
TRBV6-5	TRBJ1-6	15	CASSSPGTAYSPLHF
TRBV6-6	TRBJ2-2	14	CAIGLLVAAGELFF
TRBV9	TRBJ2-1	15	CASSVVPGAYNEQFF
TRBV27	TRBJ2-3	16	CASRSTSGLGADTQYF
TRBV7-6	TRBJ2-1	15	CASSLGGRAGDEQFF
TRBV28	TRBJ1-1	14	CASIISGPGTEAFF
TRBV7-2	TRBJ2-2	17	CASSLVGLGRRTGELFF
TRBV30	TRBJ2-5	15	CAFKGGLGLFETQYF
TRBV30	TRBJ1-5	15	CAWDRDRASVQPQHF
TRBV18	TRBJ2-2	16	CASSPRDRGRTGELFF
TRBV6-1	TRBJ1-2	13	CASSGQGDYGYTF
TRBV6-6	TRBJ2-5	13	CASSPGGGETQYF
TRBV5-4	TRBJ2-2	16	CASSRRGAGGTGELFF
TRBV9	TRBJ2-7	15	CASSVEVGPRYEQYF
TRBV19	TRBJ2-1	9	CASRREQFF
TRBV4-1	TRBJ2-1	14	CASSQDSGRNEQFF
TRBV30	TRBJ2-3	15	CAWSRRADSTDTQYF
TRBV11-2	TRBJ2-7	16	CASRGAGGPISYEQYF
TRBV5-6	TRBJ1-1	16	CASSPRGGNMNTEAFF
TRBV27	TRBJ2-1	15	CASSSWDGLGNEQFF
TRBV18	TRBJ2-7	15	CASSPTPPGTTEQYF
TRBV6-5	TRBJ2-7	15	CASSYSGQRAYEQYF
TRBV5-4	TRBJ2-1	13	CASSLDHTSLQFF
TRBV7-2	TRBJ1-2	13	CASSPRRGYGYTF
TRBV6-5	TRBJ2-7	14	CASSTAGVDYEQYF
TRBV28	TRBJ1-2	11	CASSAKYGYTF
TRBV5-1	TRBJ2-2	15	CASSLTGINTGELFF
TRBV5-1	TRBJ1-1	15	CASSAQVKPGTEAFF
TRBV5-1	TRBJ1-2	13	CASSWTGEDGYTF
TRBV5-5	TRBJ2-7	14	CASSLNGPSYEQYF
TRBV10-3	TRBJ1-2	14	CAISPGPTNYGYTF
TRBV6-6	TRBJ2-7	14	CASSLHSGRYEQYF
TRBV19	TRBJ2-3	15	CASSRSGTNTDTQYF
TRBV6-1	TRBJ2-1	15	CASSAQRTGGNEQFF
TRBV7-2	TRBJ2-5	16	CASSLAGTSGQETQYF
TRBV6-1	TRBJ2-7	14	CASRVAGATYEQYF
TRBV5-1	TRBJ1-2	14	CASSLGESNYGYTF
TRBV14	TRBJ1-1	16	CASSLRVTFGSTEAFF
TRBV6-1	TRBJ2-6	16	CASSEGTGTGANVLTF
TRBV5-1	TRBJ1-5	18	CASSLSPLSGDSNQPQHF
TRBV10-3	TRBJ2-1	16	CAISGGQYSSYNEQFF
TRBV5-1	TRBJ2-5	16	CASSLARGQGEETQYF
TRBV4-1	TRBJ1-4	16	CASSQGGQALKEKLFF
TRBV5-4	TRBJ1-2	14	CASSWDRGQVGYTF
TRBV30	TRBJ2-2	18	CAWSRVPTRTINTGELFF
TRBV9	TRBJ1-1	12	CASKGLNTEAFF
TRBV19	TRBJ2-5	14	CASSMRDKARHKYF
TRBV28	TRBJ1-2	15	CASSGGRGANYGYTF